What follows are 27 T cell receptor beta chains derived from one specimen sequenced in a study of blood T cell repertoires in COVID-19. Assay used: immunoSEQ multiplex PCR; TCRdb lists only in-frame clones, some missing. The sample lists 250,000 to 350,000 clones, about 89% occurring once. The source material was peripheral blood. The receptors shown here come from a woman in her 30s with COVID-19, enrolled during active disease.

V gene TRBV3-1 (or the pseudogene TRBV3-2) combines with J gene TRBJ1-1; a possible D gene is TRBD1 (5 bases). From germline, CDR1 is LGHDT and CDR2 YNNKEL (reference sequence). CDR3 length equals 14 residues. With 5 bases removed from V and 4 bases from J, the gap between germline ends came to 14 bases. CDR3: CASSDFGGGTEAFF. The CDR3 nucleotides are TGTGCCAGCAGCGATTTCGGGGGGGGCACTGAAGCTTTCTTT.

The chain combines TRBV10-3 with TRBJ1-2; 10 bases fit TRBD1. Trimming took 2 bases from V and 7 from J; bases not matched to a gene: 4. There are 14 residues in the CDR3. Germline CDR1 ENHRY, CDR2 SYGVKD. This CDR3 reads CAISERDRGGGYTF. In DNA form, the CDR3 reads TGTGCCATCAGTGAGCGGGACAGGGGTGGTGGCTACACCTTC.

The gene calls are TRBV5-1 and TRBJ1-1, with 8 bases identical to TRBD1. J was trimmed by 2 bases and V by 0 bases; bases with no gene match: 3. The length of the CDR3 is 15 residues. CDR1 and CDR2 from the germline V gene are SGHRS and YFSETQ. For the CDR3, the DNA is TGCGCCAGCAGCTTGGACGGACAGGGCAACACTGAAGCTTTCTTT. Its protein product is CASSLDGQGNTEAFF.

The chain uses TRBV28 and TRBJ2-3, with 10 bases that match TRBD2. CDR1 and CDR2 (germline): MDHEN, SYDVKM. The CDR3 length is 17 residues. V was clipped by 6 bases and J by 1 base; unmatched bases: 10. CDR3: CASRGSSGSWGTDTQYF. The CDR3 DNA is TGTGCCAGCAGAGGATCTAGCGGGAGTTGGGGCACAGATACGCAGTATTTT.

V and J are TRBV6-5 and TRBJ1-4, with TRBD1 as a possible D gene (6 bases). Between the trimmed V and J ends, which lost 5 bases and 4 bases, there was a span of 11 bases. CDR1 and CDR2 (germline): MNHEY, SVGAGI. This CDR3 is 14 amino acids long. CDR3 nucleotide sequence: TGTGCCAGCAGTCAAACAGGGTATAATGAAAAACTGTTTTTT. Amino acids: CASSQTGYNEKLFF.

The chain joins TRBV30 to TRBJ1-1; D might be TRBD1 (6 bases). The V and J ends lost 0 bases and 0 bases respectively, with 17 bases between them. The CDR3 runs 17 residues. Germline CDR1 reads GTSNPN; CDR2 reads SVGIG (reference sequence). In nucleotides, the CDR3 is TGTGCCTGGAGTGTAGAAGGCGGACAGCTCCTGAACACTGAAGCTTTCTTT. Encoded protein: CAWSVEGGQLLNTEAFF. Variable domain in full (rest from reference TRBV30 and TRBJ1-1): SQTIHQWPATLVQPVGSPLSLECTVEGTSNPNLYWYRQAAGRGLQLLFYSVGIGQISSEVPQNLSASRPQDRQFILSSKKLLLSDSGFYLCAWSVEGGQLLNTEAFFGQGTRLTVV.

The chain has TRBV7-8 and TRBJ1-5; TRBD1 is a possible D gene (5 bases). The CDR3 has 14 amino acids. Looked up from germline, CDR1 is SGHVS and CDR2 is FQNEAQ. V was cut by 3 bases and J by 6 bases, with 12 bases left in between. The CDR3 spells CASSFIGGSQPQHF. The CDR3 bases are TGTGCCAGCAGCTTTATCGGGGGAAGTCAGCCCCAGCATTTT.

This clone showed up just a few times. The chain is built from TRBV27 and TRBJ2-5; maybe TRBD2 (6 bases). V shed 5 bases and J shed 1 base, with 11 bases lying between them. This CDR3 has 14 amino acids. Per germline, CDR1 MNHEY and CDR2 SMNVEV (reference sequence). CDR3 sequence (DNA): TGTGCCAGCAGTCGCCGGGACTTCCAAGAGACCCAGTACTTC. This codes for CASSRRDFQETQYF.

The V and J genes are TRBV15 and TRBJ2-1; 7 nucleotides align to TRBD2. From germline, CDR1 is LNHNV and CDR2 YYDKDF (reference sequence). The CDR3 has 15 amino acids. V shed 1 base, J shed 6 bases, and the junction held 6 bases outside the gene matches. The CDR3 loop is CATSRVLAEINEQFF. The CDR3 DNA reads as TGTGCCACCAGCAGAGTTCTAGCGGAGATCAATGAGCAGTTCTTC.

This chain uses TRBV5-1 with TRBJ2-4, with 12 bases lining up with TRBD2. Germline trimming cut 1 base from V and 0 bases from J; bases unmatched to any gene: 11. The CDR3 is made up of 20 amino acids. Germline V gene data show CDR1 as SGHRS and CDR2 as YFSETQ. The CDR3 is CASSLSTSGGLEGAKNIQYF. DNA of the CDR3: TGCGCCAGCAGCTTGTCGACTAGCGGGGGCCTGGAGGGAGCCAAAAACATTCAGTACTTC.

The chain employs TRBV3-1 (or the pseudogene TRBV3-2) and TRBJ2-6; D is perhaps TRBD1 (5 bases). Germline-derived CDR1 and CDR2 are LGHDT and YNNKEL (reference sequence). The length of the CDR3 is 15 residues. V was clipped by 4 bases and J by 1 base, with 8 bases between them. The CDR3 sequence: CASSPDSSGANVLTF. Written as DNA, the CDR3 is TGTGCCAGCAGCCCCGACAGTTCTGGGGCCAACGTCCTGACTTTC.

The chain links TRBV19 to TRBJ2-1; TRBD2 matches at 9 bases. Germline values: CDR1 LNHDA, CDR2 SQIVND (reference sequence). The CDR3 contains 15 residues. The V segment lost 7 bases and the J segment 4 bases; nucleotides outside the gene matches: 8. The DNA of the CDR3 is TGTGCCAGTATGCCTTTGGCGGGAGGGTACAATGAGCAGTTCTTC. This translates into CASMPLAGGYNEQFF.

As to this clone: At one end the junction does not follow the germline gene, possibly because of a read error. The sample carries other DNA sequences with the same CDR3. The genes are TRBV2 and TRBJ1-4; 8 nucleotides agree with TRBD1. There are 15 residues in the CDR3. CDR1 SNHLY and CDR2 FYNNEI come from the germline V gene. CDR3: CASSEGTGFNEKLFF. In DNA, the CDR3 is TGTGCCAGCAGCGAAGGGACAGGTTTTAATGAAAAACTGTTTTTT.

V is TRBV19 and J is TRBJ2-7, with D maybe TRBD2 (6 bases). CDR3 size: 14 residues. V lost 6 bases to trimming and J lost 0 bases, with 12 bases between them. Germline CDR1 reads LNHDA; CDR2 reads SQIVND (reference sequence). DNA for the CDR3: TGTGCCAGTAGCCCTAGCGTAAGCTCCTACGAGCAGTACTTC. It is translated as CASSPSVSSYEQYF.

V gene TRBV6-5 combines with J gene TRBJ1-2, with a weak D call TRBD1 (5 bases). Trimming removed 5 bases at V and 7 bases at J, with 14 bases between. In germline, CDR1 is MNHEY, CDR2 SVGAGI. The CDR3 is made up of 13 amino acids. CDR3 protein: CASSPGTVGGYTF. The CDR3 DNA reads as TGTGCCAGCAGTCCCGGGACTGTCGGTGGCTACACCTTC.

J is TRBJ1-2 and V is TRBV5-4; the D gene is possibly TRBD1 (5 bases). V was shortened by 1 base and J by 2 bases, with 18 bases between the two germline ends. The CDR3 is 17 amino acids. Germline CDR1 reads SGHNT; CDR2 reads YYREEE (reference sequence). The CDR3 region has the DNA TGTGCCAGCAGCTTGTTGGGCAGGGACTCGGCCAACTATGGCTACACCTTC. Protein sequence: CASSLLGRDSANYGYTF.

The J gene is TRBJ1-3, the V gene TRBV30; the D gene is possibly TRBD1 (6 bases). Per the germline V gene, CDR1 is GTSNPN and CDR2 is SVGIG (reference sequence). The CDR3 is 15 residues long. V lost 0 bases to trimming and J lost 7 bases, with 16 bases between them. The CDR3 DNA reads TGTGCCTGGAGTGTCTTACAGGGCGGCGGGAACACCATATATTTT. Protein: CAWSVLQGGGNTIYF.

This rearrangement joins TRBV5-1 to TRBJ2-1, with 9 bases identical to TRBD1. This CDR3 comprises 16 residues. Losses at the gene ends were 0 bases for V and 5 bases for J; bases not matched to a gene: 6. CDR1 is SGHRS, CDR2 YFSETQ, per germline. The CDR3, as DNA: TGCGCCAGCAGCTTGGCCCTGGGACAGGGTAACAATGAGCAGTTCTTC. Amino acids: CASSLALGQGNNEQFF.

This clone was counted a few times. The rearrangement uses TRBV3-1 (or the pseudogene TRBV3-2) and TRBJ1-2; a possible D gene is TRBD1 (6 bases). The CDR3 runs to 13 residues. Germline assignment: CDR1 LGHDT and CDR2 YNNKEL (reference sequence). Deletions cut 4 bases from V and 8 bases from J, with 14 bases between. CDR3 loop: CASSPYRVSGYTF. CDR3 nucleotide sequence: TGTGCCAGCAGCCCCTACAGGGTCTCGGGCTACACCTTC.

This chain connects TRBV6-5 to TRBJ1-1; D possibly corresponds to TRBD1 (6 bases). This CDR3 is 15 amino acids long. Germline V gene lookup returns CDR1 MNHEY and CDR2 SVGAGI. Trimming shortened V by 0 bases and J by 4 bases, and 12 bases separated the two germline ends. CDR3: CASSYSGDISTEAFF. As DNA, the CDR3 is TGTGCCAGCAGTTACTCGGGGGACATTTCCACTGAAGCTTTCTTT.

This clone was detected only once. The chain joins TRBV6-5 to TRBJ1-1, with D possibly matching TRBD1 (5 bases). Between the trimmed V and J ends, which lost 7 bases and 5 bases, there was a span of 14 bases. The CDR3 is 13 residues long. From germline, CDR1 is MNHEY and CDR2 SVGAGI. CDR3 DNA: TGTGCCAGCAATAACTACAAGGGGACTGAAGCTTTCTTT. This codes for CASNNYKGTEAFF.

This chain links TRBV10-3 with TRBJ2-3; D is perhaps TRBD2 (5 bases). Germline V gene data show CDR1 as ENHRY and CDR2 as SYGVKD. The V end lost 4 bases, the J end lost 0 bases, and 11 bases lay between the germline ends. CDR3 size: 15 residues. CDR3 in amino acids: CAISVAGDSTDTQYF. In DNA, the CDR3 is TGTGCCATCAGTGTGGCGGGCGATAGCACAGATACGCAGTATTTT.

This chain links TRBV9 with TRBJ2-7, with D possibly TRBD1 on 7 matching bases. Germline loops: CDR1 SGDLS, CDR2 YYNGEE. Between the trimmed V and J ends, which lost 4 bases and 7 bases, there was a span of 33 bases. This CDR3 has 19 amino acids. DNA of the CDR3: TGTGCCAGCAGCCCCAACCCTGGGACAGCCGGGACTGGCCTGAGAGAGCAGTACTTC. Translating gives CASSPNPGTAGTGLREQYF.

The CDR3 coding sequence is TGTGCCACCAGTGATCCATACGACAGAATTCAAGAGACCCAGTACTTC. This gives the protein CATSDPYDRIQETQYF. This chain connects TRBV24-1 to TRBJ2-5, with D perhaps matching TRBD1 (5 bases). CDR1 is KGHDR, CDR2 SFDVKD, per germline. V lost 3 bases, J lost 2 bases, and 15 bases lay in between. CDR3 length equals 16 residues.

The chain combines TRBV11-2 with TRBJ2-1, with 8 bases identical to TRBD2. Losses at the gene ends were 1 base for V and 4 bases for J; bases not matched to a gene: 12. CDR1 and CDR2 from the germline V gene are SGHAT and FQNNGV. CDR3 size: 18 residues. Here the CDR3 reads CASSLVPRPSGSYNEQFF. The CDR3 coding sequence is TGTGCCAGCAGCTTAGTCCCTAGGCCAAGCGGGAGTTACAATGAGCAGTTCTTC. Full variable domain (outside the CDR3, taken from reference TRBV11-2 and TRBJ2-1): EAGVAQSPRYKIIEKRQSVAFWCNPISGHATLYWYQQILGQGPKLLIQFQNNGVVDDSQLPKDRFSAERLKGVDSTLKIQPAKLEDSAVYLCASSLVPRPSGSYNEQFFGPGTRLTVL.

This chain uses TRBV12-5 with TRBJ2-7, with TRBD1 matching 7 bases. Unmatched junction bases numbered 13, after V lost 1 base and J lost 4 bases. Looked up from germline, CDR1 is LGHNT and CDR2 is FRNRAP. The CDR3 sequence is 17 residues long. The CDR3 loop is CASGLGPGQPLGYEQYF. In DNA form, the CDR3 reads TGTGCTAGTGGTTTGGGGCCGGGACAGCCGTTGGGATACGAGCAGTACTTC.

The V gene is TRBV25-1, the J gene TRBJ1-2, with 8 bases identical to TRBD1. V shed 3 bases and J 4 bases; nucleotides not matched to a gene: 4. The germline CDR1 and CDR2 sequences are MGHDK and SYGVNS. The CDR3 loop spans 14 amino acids. In DNA, the CDR3 is TGTGCCAGCAGTGACAGGGGGCGGGTCTATGGCTACACCTTC. It translates to CASSDRGRVYGYTF.